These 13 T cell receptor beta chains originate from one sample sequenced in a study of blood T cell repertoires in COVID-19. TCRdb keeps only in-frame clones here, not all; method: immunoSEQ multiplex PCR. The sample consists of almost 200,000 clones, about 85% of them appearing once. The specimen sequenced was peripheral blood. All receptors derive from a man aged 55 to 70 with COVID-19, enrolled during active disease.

For the CDR3, the DNA is TGTGCCAGCGGATTTGGCAGGGAGGTCTCTGGAAACACCATATATTTT. It specifies CASGFGREVSGNTIYF. This chain links TRBV3-1 (or the pseudogene TRBV3-2) with TRBJ1-3; the D gene is possibly TRBD1 (5 bases). Trimming stripped 8 bases from V and 0 bases from J, with 17 bases between. Germline CDR1 is LGHDT and CDR2 is YNNKEL (reference sequence). The CDR3 sequence is 16 residues long.

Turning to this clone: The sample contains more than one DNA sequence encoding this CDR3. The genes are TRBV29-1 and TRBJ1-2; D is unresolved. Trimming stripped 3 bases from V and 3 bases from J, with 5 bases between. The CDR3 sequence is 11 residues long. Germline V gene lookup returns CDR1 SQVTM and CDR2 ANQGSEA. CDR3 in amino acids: CSVERDYGYTF. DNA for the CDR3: TGCAGCGTTGAGAGGGACTATGGCTACACCTTC.

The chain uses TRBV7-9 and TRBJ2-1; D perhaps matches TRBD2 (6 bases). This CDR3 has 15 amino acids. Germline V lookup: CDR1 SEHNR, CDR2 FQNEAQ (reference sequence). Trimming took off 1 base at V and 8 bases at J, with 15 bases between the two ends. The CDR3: CASSLDAGSWDEQFF. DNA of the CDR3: TGTGCCAGCAGCTTAGATGCGGGGAGTTGGGATGAGCAGTTCTTC.

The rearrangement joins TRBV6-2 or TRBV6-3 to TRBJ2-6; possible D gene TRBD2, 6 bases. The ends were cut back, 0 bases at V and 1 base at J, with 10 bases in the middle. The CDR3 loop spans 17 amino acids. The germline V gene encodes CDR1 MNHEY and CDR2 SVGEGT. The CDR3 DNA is TGTGCCAGCAGTTACTCCCAGGGAGGTTCTGGGGCCAACGTCCTGACTTTC. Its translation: CASSYSQGGSGANVLTF.

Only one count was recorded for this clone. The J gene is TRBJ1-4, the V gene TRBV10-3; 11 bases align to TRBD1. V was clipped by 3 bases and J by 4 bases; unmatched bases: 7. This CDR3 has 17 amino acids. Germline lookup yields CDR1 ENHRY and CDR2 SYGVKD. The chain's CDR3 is CAISDRTGGLGNEKLFF. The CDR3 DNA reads TGTGCCATCAGTGATCGGACAGGGGGCCTAGGTAATGAAAAACTGTTTTTT.

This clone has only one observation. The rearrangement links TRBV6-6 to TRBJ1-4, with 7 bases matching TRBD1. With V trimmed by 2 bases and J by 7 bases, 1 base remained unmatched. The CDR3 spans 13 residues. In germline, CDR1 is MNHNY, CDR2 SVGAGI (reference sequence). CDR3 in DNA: TGTGCCAGCAGTTACCGGGACAGTGAAAAACTGTTTTTT. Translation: CASSYRDSEKLFF.

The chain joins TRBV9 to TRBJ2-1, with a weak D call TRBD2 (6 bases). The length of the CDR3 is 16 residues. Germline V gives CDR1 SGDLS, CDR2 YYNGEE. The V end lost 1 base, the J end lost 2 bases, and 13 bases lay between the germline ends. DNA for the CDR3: TGTGCCAGCAGCGTATTGGGTGGGGGGACCTACAATGAGCAGTTCTTC. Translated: CASSVLGGGTYNEQFF.

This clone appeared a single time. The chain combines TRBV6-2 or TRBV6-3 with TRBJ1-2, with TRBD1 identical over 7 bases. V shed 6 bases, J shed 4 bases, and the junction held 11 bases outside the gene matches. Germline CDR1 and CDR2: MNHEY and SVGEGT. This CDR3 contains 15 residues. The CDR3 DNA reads TGTGCCAGCAGCGAAAGCTCCCGGGACAGCTATGGCTACACCTTC. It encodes CASSESSRDSYGYTF.

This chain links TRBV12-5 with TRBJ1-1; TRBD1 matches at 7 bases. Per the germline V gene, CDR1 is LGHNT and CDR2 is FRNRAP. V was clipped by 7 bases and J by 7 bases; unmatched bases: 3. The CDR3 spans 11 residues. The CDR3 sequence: CASDQGGEAFF. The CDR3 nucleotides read TGTGCTAGTGATCAGGGGGGTGAAGCTTTCTTT. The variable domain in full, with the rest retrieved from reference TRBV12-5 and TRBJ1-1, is DARVTQTPRHKVTEMGQEVTMRCQPILGHNTVFWYRQTMMQGLELLAYFRNRAPLDDSGMPKDRFSAEMPDATLATLKIQPSEPRDSAVYFCASDQGGEAFFGQGTRLTVV.

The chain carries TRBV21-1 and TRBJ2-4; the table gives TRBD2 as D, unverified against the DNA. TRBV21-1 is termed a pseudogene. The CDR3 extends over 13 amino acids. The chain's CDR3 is CATVGVTKNIQYF. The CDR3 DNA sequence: TGTGCCACCGTCGGGGTCACCAAAAACATTCAGTACTTC.

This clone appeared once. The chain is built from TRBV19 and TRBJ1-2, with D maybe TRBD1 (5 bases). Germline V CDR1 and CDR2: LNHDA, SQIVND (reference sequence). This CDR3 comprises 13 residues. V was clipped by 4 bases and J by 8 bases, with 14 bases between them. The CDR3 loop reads CASSSAGRGGYTF. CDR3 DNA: TGTGCCAGTAGTAGCGCGGGGCGTGGCGGCTACACCTTC. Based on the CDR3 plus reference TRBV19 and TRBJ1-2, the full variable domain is DGGITQSPKYLFRKEGQNVTLSCEQNLNHDAMYWYRQDPGQGLRLIYYSQIVNDFQKGDIAEGYSVSREKKESFPLTVTSAQKNPTAFYLCASSSAGRGGYTFGSGTRLTVV.

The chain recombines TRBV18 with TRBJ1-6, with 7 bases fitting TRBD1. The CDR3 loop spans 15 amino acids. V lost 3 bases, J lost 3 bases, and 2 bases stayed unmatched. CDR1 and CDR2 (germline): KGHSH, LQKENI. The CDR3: CASSPRDSYNSPLHF. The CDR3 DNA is TGTGCCAGCTCACCCCGGGACAGCTATAATTCACCCCTCCACTTT.

CDR3 residues: CASSLAGGTIYF. CDR3 bases: TGCGCCAGCAGCCTAGCCGGGGGCACCATATATTTT. The V call is TRBV4-3, the J call TRBJ1-3; D perhaps matches TRBD1 (5 bases). This CDR3 has 12 residues. The germline gives CDR1 LGHNA, CDR2 YSLEER. V lost 4 bases, J lost 9 bases, and 10 bases lay in between.